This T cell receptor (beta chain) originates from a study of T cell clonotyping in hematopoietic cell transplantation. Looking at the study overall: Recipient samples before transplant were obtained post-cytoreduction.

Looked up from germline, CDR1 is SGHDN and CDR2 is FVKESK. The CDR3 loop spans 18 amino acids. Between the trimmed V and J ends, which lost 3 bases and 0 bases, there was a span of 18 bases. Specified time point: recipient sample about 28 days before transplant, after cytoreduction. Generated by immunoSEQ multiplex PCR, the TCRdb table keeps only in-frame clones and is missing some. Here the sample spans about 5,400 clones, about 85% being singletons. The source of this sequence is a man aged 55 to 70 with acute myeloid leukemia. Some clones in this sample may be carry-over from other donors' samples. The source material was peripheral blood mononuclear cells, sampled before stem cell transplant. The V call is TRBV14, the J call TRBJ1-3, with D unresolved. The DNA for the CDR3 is TGTGCCAGCAGCCAGGTTCGGGAGGTATGGCACTCTGGAAACACCATATATTTT. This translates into CASSQVREVWHSGNTIYF.